This TCR beta chain derives from a study of blood T cell repertoires in COVID-19. Study-wide context: Samples of COVID-19 (acute and convalescent) were obtained from the United States, Italy and Spain. Nucleic acid was either cDNA or gDNA, and it came from T cells, B-cell-depleted T cells, or PBMCs.

The authors' processing: Amplification with reference gene primers provided the estimates of nucleated cell counts. Produced via immunoSEQ multiplex PCR; TCRdb's table is partial and in-frame only. V and J calls and clone size are copied from that table; D and trimming were computed from the DNA. There are 220,000 or so clones in the sample; 84% occur only once, and approximately 7.3% lies in the top ten. Assignments of participants to cohorts depended upon their own reported clinical history. The V end was cut by 4 bases, the J end by 3 bases, with 9 bases between. From germline, CDR1 is MNHNY and CDR2 SVGAGI (reference sequence). The CDR3 is 13 amino acids.

The V gene is TRBV6-6, the J gene TRBJ1-1; D unclear. Sequencing was carried out using PBMCs or T cells enriched from blood (not recorded which). The sequence derives from a woman aged 40-49 years who had recovered from COVID-19. CDR3 sequence (DNA): TGTGCCAGCAGTTTCGGGAGGGACACTGAAGCTTTCTTT. Translation: CASSFGRDTEAFF.